This TCR delta chain was retrieved from a study of Vδ1+ human thymocytes. Study-level results: Thymic TRG and TRD repertoires appeared highly polyclonal. Thymic delta-chain repertoires held roughly 20% Vdelta2 sequences and few Vdelta3, despite high sort purity.

The CDR3 is 19 amino acids. The ends lost 4 bases at V and 8 bases at J; junction bases unmatched: 21. Germline V lookup: CDR1 TSWWSYY, CDR2 QGS. This clone was picked up a small number of times. The antigen remains unidentified. RNA was extracted from the cells and then reverse transcribed. Multiplex PCR used pooled V-gene forward primers and a constant-region reverse primer to amplify CDR3s. TCRdb reanalysed the multiplex PCR reads via CATT. The sample contains 50,000 to 60,000 delta-chain clones, around 15% of which appear only once. The clonotype was recovered from a girl under two years old who had congenital heart surgery. Material: Vdelta1+ gamma-delta thymocytes from the thymus. Subset specified: FACS-sorted CD3+ TCRalphabeta- TCRVdelta1+ TCRVdelta2- thymocytes. This rearrangement joins TRDV1 to TRDJ1; 11 bases line up with TRDD3. CDR3 coding DNA: TGTGCTCTTGGGGCCTCCCCATTCCTACAACTGGGGGATAATCGGAAACTCATCTTT. Translated: CALGASPFLQLGDNRKLIF.